This T cell receptor beta chain was identified during a study of identical twins. General study points: Invariant MAIT and iNKT cells could partly confound zero-insertion analyses. Models, which agreed with sharing between unrelated individuals, nonetheless underestimated the out-of-frame TCR alpha sharing seen in monozygotic twins. Cross-sectional statistics underpinned the conclusions; the same donors were not followed.

Of note for this clonotype: Its antigen remains unknown.

TCRdb ran MiXCR on the 5' RACE reads and lists one entry per CDR3 protein. The sample lists about 530,000 distinct CDR3 sequences, 13% to 15% occurring once. Trimming stripped 5 bases from V and 2 bases from J, with 16 bases between. This CDR3 spans 15 amino acids. These sequences were also reported in another study, on yellow fever vaccine responses in identical twins.

V is TRBV12-3 or TRBV12-4 and J is TRBJ2-7; the D call may be TRBD1 or TRBD2 (5 bases each). Source material: CD4+ T cells sorted from blood. This receptor was obtained from a woman under 30 in good health. The CDR3: CASSVIWDGTYEQYF. CDR3 nucleotide sequence: TGTGCCAGCAGTGTTATATGGGACGGAACCTACGAGCAGTACTTC.